A single T cell receptor (beta chain) is shown here with its context. Sequenced by immunoSEQ multiplex PCR; TCRdb stores in-frame clones only, minus some. The sample contains under 300,000 clones, 75% to 95% of which appear only once. The data derive from a study of blood T cell repertoires in COVID-19. Study-level background: Researchers got acute and convalescent COVID-19 samples from the United States, Italy and Spain. PBMCs, B-cell-depleted T cells, or T cells provided the cDNA or gDNA that made up the material.

Cohorts were based on clinical histories the participants reported. Germline V gene sequence: CDR1 SGHTA, CDR2 FQGNSA. This CDR3 comprises 14 residues. Trimming removed 5 bases from V and 8 bases from J, with 13 bases in between. V is TRBV7-2 and J is TRBJ1-6; possible D gene TRBD1, 5 bases. This clonotype originated in a woman in her late teens or twenties who had recovered from COVID-19. Sequencing was carried out using PBMCs or T cells enriched from blood (not recorded which). The CDR3 sequence: CASSLFSGDSPLHF. The CDR3 coding sequence is TGTGCCAGCAGCCTCTTCTCGGGGGATTCACCCCTCCACTTT.